Below are 18 T cell receptor beta chains sequenced from a single sample in a study of blood T cell repertoires in COVID-19. Repertoires were generated with immunoSEQ multiplex PCR, while TCRdb's copy carries only in-frame clones and drops some. The data hold 150,000 to 200,000 clones, with approximately 78% observed a single time. The sequenced sample consisted of peripheral blood. The receptors shown here come from a woman aged 80 or older with active or convalescent COVID-19.

The gene calls are TRBV10-1 and TRBJ1-5; 12 bases align to TRBD1. The length of the CDR3 is 20 residues. CDR1 WNHNN and CDR2 SYGVQD come from the germline V gene (reference sequence). After removal of 9 bases from V and 7 bases from J, the junction contained 25 bases not matched to a gene. This CDR3 is CASPSRSGTGGAGGRQPQHF. The CDR3 bases are TGCGCCAGTCCATCTCGATCCGGGACAGGGGGCGCGGGAGGTAGGCAGCCCCAGCATTTT.

This clone was detected a few times. This rearrangement joins TRBV11-2 to TRBJ1-1; 7 nucleotides match TRBD1. The CDR3 runs 13 residues. CDR1 is SGHAT, CDR2 FQNNGV, per germline. V shed 3 bases and J 3 bases; nucleotides not matched to a gene: 1. Written as DNA, the CDR3 is TGTGCCAGCAGCTTCGACAGGGACACTGAAGCTTTCTTT. Encoded protein: CASSFDRDTEAFF.

This clone was found a few times. The chain recombines TRBV9 with TRBJ1-2; possibly TRBD1 for D (5 bases). The CDR3 totals 16 residues. V was clipped by 0 bases and J by 4 bases, with 16 bases between them. Germline lookup yields CDR1 SGDLS and CDR2 YYNGEE. CDR3 nucleotides: TGTGCCAGCAGCGTAGCGGCGGGGCGAGAAGGCTATGGCTACACCTTC. This encodes CASSVAAGREGYGYTF. Full variable domain (missing parts from reference TRBV9 and TRBJ1-2): DSGVTQTPKHLITATGQRVTLRCSPRSGDLSVYWYQQSLDQGLQFLIQYYNGEERAKGNILERFSAQQFPDLHSELNLSSLELGDSALYFCASSVAAGREGYGYTFGSGTRLTVV.

The rearrangement joins TRBV4-3 to TRBJ1-2, with 8 positions matching TRBD1. The CDR3 totals 13 residues. The V gene's germline CDR1 is LGHNA and CDR2 YSLEER. V lost 4 bases and J lost 6; bases outside the gene matches: 4. The chain's CDR3 is CASSPTGDHGYTF. The CDR3 DNA follows: TGCGCCAGCAGCCCGACAGGGGACCATGGCTACACCTTC.

The V gene is TRBV5-5, the J gene TRBJ1-6; TRBD1 matches at 8 bases. Germline assignment: CDR1 SGHKS and CDR2 YYEKEE (reference sequence). Trimming at V came to 1 base and at J to 6 bases, leaving 9 bases not matched to a gene. This CDR3 spans 17 amino acids. As DNA, the CDR3 is TGTGCCAGCAGCTTGTTTGCGACAGGGGATTCTAATTCACCCCTCCACTTT. It encodes CASSLFATGDSNSPLHF.

The chain combines TRBV2 with TRBJ1-5; 11 bases fit TRBD1. Per germline, CDR1 SNHLY and CDR2 FYNNEI. The V segment lost 4 bases and the J segment 6 bases; nucleotides outside the gene matches: 5. This CDR3 is built from 15 residues. The DNA of the CDR3 is TGTGCCAGCAGTGGGGACAGGGGGGTCGCTCAGCCCCAGCATTTT. This translates into CASSGDRGVAQPQHF.

This clone has just a few counts. The sample carries other DNA sequences with the same CDR3. The rearrangement links TRBV29-1 to TRBJ2-7; maybe TRBD1 (6 bases). CDR1 is SQVTM and CDR2 is ANQGSEA in the germline V gene. The CDR3 has 13 residues. Trimming took 6 bases from V and 6 from J, leaving 18 bases between them. The CDR3 is CSVETGGVGEQYF. The CDR3 coding sequence is TGCAGCGTCGAGACAGGTGGGGTTGGCGAGCAGTACTTC.

The V and J genes are TRBV2 and TRBJ2-1; tentatively, D is TRBD2 (5 bases). CDR1 and CDR2 (germline): SNHLY, FYNNEI. The CDR3 is 12 amino acids. V was cut by 4 bases and J by 15 bases, with 16 bases left in between. This chain's CDR3 is CASSAGSTSVFF. The CDR3 DNA is TGTGCCAGCAGTGCGGGGTCCACGAGCGTGTTCTTC.

This clone was counted once. The chain uses TRBV6-2 or TRBV6-3 and TRBJ2-3, with 12 bases that match TRBD2. The CDR3 runs 19 residues. Losses at the gene ends were 0 bases for V and 3 bases for J; bases not matched to a gene: 10. In germline, CDR1 is MNHEY, CDR2 SVGEGT. CDR3 residues: CASSYSLAGGLQLTDTQYF. For the CDR3, the DNA is TGTGCCAGCAGTTACTCACTAGCGGGGGGCTTACAACTGACAGATACGCAGTATTTT.

The chain couples TRBV5-5 to TRBJ1-1; D is unclear. The CDR3 loop spans 12 amino acids. In germline, CDR1 is SGHKS, CDR2 YYEKEE (reference sequence). Trimming removed 8 bases from V and 0 bases from J, with 8 bases in between. The CDR3 loop reads CASKQVNTEAFF. The CDR3 nucleotides read TGTGCCAGTAAACAAGTGAACACTGAAGCTTTCTTT.

The V gene is TRBV27, the J gene TRBJ1-2, with 8 bases fitting TRBD1. This CDR3 is 14 amino acids long. V lost 6 bases, J lost 4 bases, and 7 bases stayed unmatched. The germline gives CDR1 MNHEY, CDR2 SMNVEV (reference sequence). The CDR3 DNA is TGTGCCAGCAGCCCGACAGGGGTGAGCTATGGCTACACCTTC. It is translated as CASSPTGVSYGYTF.

V is TRBV11-2 and J is TRBJ2-3, with 13 bases identical to TRBD2. Germline V gene sequence: CDR1 SGHAT, CDR2 FQNNGV. J gave up 5 bases and V 5 bases, and 7 bases lay outside the gene matches. The length of the CDR3 is 16 residues. CDR3 nucleotide sequence: TGTGCCAGCAGCAAGGGACTAGCGGGGTTTCTAGATACGCAGTATTTT. This sequence encodes CASSKGLAGFLDTQYF.

V is TRBV14 and J is TRBJ1-3, with TRBD1 as a possible D gene (6 bases). V was trimmed by 1 base and J by 4 bases, leaving 11 bases between them. This CDR3 contains 15 residues. CDR1 is SGHDN and CDR2 is FVKESK in the germline V gene. Here the CDR3 reads CASSQARQVGNTIYF. CDR3 in DNA: TGTGCCAGCAGCCAAGCGAGACAGGTGGGAAACACCATATATTTT.

V and J are TRBV2 and TRBJ1-2; D gene uncertain. CDR3 length: 13 residues. Germline lookup yields CDR1 SNHLY and CDR2 FYNNEI. Trimming pared 6 bases from V and 6 bases from J, leaving 14 bases between. Written as DNA, the CDR3 is TGTGCCAGCAGCCCCGGGAGAGCGCATGGCTACACCTTC. The encoded protein is CASSPGRAHGYTF.

V and J are TRBV7-2 and TRBJ2-2, with D possibly being TRBD2 (5 bases). From germline, CDR1 is SGHTA and CDR2 FQGNSA. The CDR3 covers 17 residues. V shed 1 base and J shed 7 bases, with 19 bases lying between them. CDR3 coding DNA: TGTGCCAGCAGCTTAGTCAGGTCCGGGGATAGTCACGGGGAGCTGTTTTTT. The encoded protein is CASSLVRSGDSHGELFF.

The V call is TRBV20-1, the J call TRBJ1-2; D call uncertain. The CDR3 is 9 amino acids. Trimming stripped 5 bases from V and 8 bases from J, with 6 bases between. CDR1 and CDR2 (germline): DFQATT, SNEGSKA (reference sequence). The CDR3 loop reads CSASQGYTF. CDR3 in DNA: TGCAGTGCTTCTCAGGGCTACACCTTC.

The rearrangement joins TRBV18 to TRBJ2-7; D uncertain. V was pared by 3 bases and J by 2 bases, with 8 bases between. This CDR3 has 13 residues. The germline gives CDR1 KGHSH, CDR2 LQKENI. CDR3 amino acids: CASSPRPAYEQYF. As DNA, the CDR3 is TGTGCCAGCTCACCCCGTCCTGCCTACGAGCAGTACTTC.

The chain uses TRBV18 and TRBJ1-2; TRBD1 is a possible D gene (6 bases). Per germline, CDR1 KGHSH and CDR2 LQKENI. The CDR3 contains 12 residues. V was trimmed by 6 bases and J by 12 bases, leaving 17 bases between them. CDR3 DNA: TGTGCCAGCTCCCTACTTAGCGGGGACAACACCTTC. Protein: CASSLLSGDNTF.